Presented here are 13 T cell receptor beta chains from one specimen sequenced in a study of blood T cell repertoires in COVID-19. Assay: immunoSEQ multiplex PCR; the TCRdb copy retains only in-frame clones and omits some. The sample has 110,000 or so clones, approximately 90% seen once. The specimen was peripheral blood. Every receptor here comes from a woman in her 70s who had recovered from COVID-19.

The gene calls are TRBV24-1 and TRBJ2-3; 8 bases are shared with TRBD1. The CDR3 is 16 amino acids. V shed 2 bases and J 4 bases; nucleotides not matched to a gene: 7. Germline V lookup: CDR1 KGHDR, CDR2 SFDVKD. The CDR3 DNA is TGTGCCACCAGTGATTCGAGGACAGGGCGGGCAGATACGCAGTATTTT. Its translation: CATSDSRTGRADTQYF.

The chain carries TRBV24-1 and TRBJ1-4; 7 nucleotides line up with TRBD1. V was pared by 2 bases and J by 6 bases, with 5 bases of the junction left unmatched. CDR1 is KGHDR, CDR2 SFDVKD, per germline. The CDR3 loop spans 15 amino acids. For the CDR3, the DNA is TGTGCCACCAGTGATTCGACAGGGTCAGATGAAAAACTGTTTTTT. Translation gives CATSDSTGSDEKLFF.

This chain uses TRBV5-5 with TRBJ2-7; TRBD1 agrees at 10 bases. The CDR3 is 17 residues long. Germline CDR1 reads SGHKS; CDR2 reads YYEKEE (reference sequence). V shed 2 bases, J shed 4 bases, and the junction held 12 bases outside the gene matches. Here the CDR3 reads CASSFSPRDRGSYEQYF. The DNA for the CDR3 is TGTGCCAGCAGCTTTAGCCCCCGGGACAGGGGTTCATACGAGCAGTACTTC.

The chain joins TRBV7-2 to TRBJ1-4; D is perhaps TRBD1 (6 bases). The CDR3 covers 14 residues. Germline V gives CDR1 SGHTA, CDR2 FQGNSA. V gave up 1 base and J gave up 12 bases, with 15 bases separating them. The CDR3 region is CASSLEGGTGELFF. CDR3 nucleotide sequence: TGTGCCAGCAGCTTAGAGGGGGGGACCGGGGAACTGTTTTTT.

The chain carries TRBV4-1 and TRBJ2-7; unclear D gene. Germline CDR1 MGHRA, CDR2 YSYEKL. The V end was cut by 6 bases, the J end by 3 bases, with 12 bases between. The CDR3 sequence is 13 residues long. In DNA, the CDR3 is TGCGCCAGCAGTCCAGGATACGGCTACGAGCAGTACTTC. This sequence encodes CASSPGYGYEQYF.

The chain recombines TRBV7-9 with TRBJ2-5, with D perhaps matching TRBD2 (6 bases). The CDR3 length is 13 residues. Germline CDR1 reads SEHNR; CDR2 reads FQNEAQ (reference sequence). Deletions cut 4 bases from V and 0 bases from J, with 6 bases between. In DNA, the CDR3 is TGTGCCAGCAGCTCTAGCGACCAAGAGACCCAGTACTTC. It is translated as CASSSSDQETQYF.

Comments on this clone: Other DNA variants within this sample encode the same CDR3. The genes are TRBV2 and TRBJ2-5; 8 bases fit TRBD1. The trim removed 6 bases at V and 5 bases at J, leaving 5 bases unmatched. The CDR3 runs to 13 residues. Germline loops: CDR1 SNHLY, CDR2 FYNNEI. The CDR3 bases are TGTGCCAGCAGCCGGACAGGGAGGGAGACCCAGTACTTC. This gives the protein CASSRTGRETQYF.

This chain uses TRBV28 with TRBJ2-7; D is uncertain. CDR1 and CDR2 (germline): MDHEN, SYDVKM. The CDR3 is made up of 14 amino acids. The ends were cut back, 3 bases at V and 0 bases at J, with 9 bases in the middle. The CDR3 region is CASSLVTNSYEQYF. The CDR3 DNA sequence: TGTGCCAGCAGTTTGGTAACTAACTCCTACGAGCAGTACTTC. The whole variable domain, remainder taken from reference TRBV28 and TRBJ2-7, is DVKVTQSSRYLVKRTGEKVFLECVQDMDHENMFWYRQDPGLGLRLIYFSYDVKMKEKGDIPEGYSVSREKKERFSLILESASTNQTSMYLCASSLVTNSYEQYFGPGTRLTVT.

V usage is TRBV5-6 and J usage is TRBJ1-4; no definite D call. This CDR3 comprises 16 residues. The germline gives CDR1 SGHDT, CDR2 YYEEEE. V shed 0 bases and J shed 0 bases, with 9 bases lying between them. The CDR3 bases are TGTGCCAGCAGCTTGGGGGCACCAGCAACTAATGAAAAACTGTTTTTT. It encodes CASSLGAPATNEKLFF. The full variable domain, completed using reference TRBV5-6 and TRBJ1-4, is DAGVTQSPTHLIKTRGQQVTLRCSPKSGHDTVSWYQQALGQGPQFIFQYYEEEERQRGNFPDRFSGHQFPNYSSELNVNALLLGDSALYLCASSLGAPATNEKLFFGSGTQLSVL.

The chain carries TRBV30 and TRBJ2-1, with D possibly being TRBD1 (5 bases). From germline, CDR1 is GTSNPN and CDR2 SVGIG (reference sequence). Trimming removed 5 bases from V and 9 bases from J, with 14 bases in between. This CDR3 is built from 12 residues. The CDR3 nucleotides are TGTGCCTGGGGACACCCCATCGGTGAGCAGTTCTTC. Translation: CAWGHPIGEQFF. The whole variable domain, remainder taken from reference TRBV30 and TRBJ2-1, is SQTIHQWPATLVQPVGSPLSLECTVEGTSNPNLYWYRQAAGRGLQLLFYSVGIGQISSEVPQNLSASRPQDRQFILSSKKLLLSDSGFYLCAWGHPIGEQFFGPGTRLTVL.

This clone was observed a few times. The chain carries TRBV7-2 and TRBJ1-5; no clear D gene. This CDR3 has 14 amino acids. CDR1 is SGHTA, CDR2 FQGNSA, per germline. The V end lost 5 bases, the J end lost 5 bases, and 13 bases lay between the germline ends. CDR3 region: CASSVDAGYQPQHF. The CDR3 DNA sequence: TGTGCCAGCAGCGTTGACGCAGGTTATCAGCCCCAGCATTTT.

The chain is built from TRBV24-1 and TRBJ1-1, with D maybe TRBD1 (5 bases). Germline values: CDR1 KGHDR, CDR2 SFDVKD. V lost 4 bases to trimming and J lost 8 bases, with 19 bases between them. This CDR3 comprises 15 residues. CDR3 loop: CATSDSRRGLREAFF. In DNA, the CDR3 is TGTGCCACCAGTGACTCCCGTCGGGGACTGCGAGAAGCTTTCTTT.

This chain links TRBV6-6 with TRBJ1-3, with 7 nucleotides matching TRBD1. The V and J ends lost 6 bases and 2 bases, in that order; junction bases with no gene match: 4. CDR3 length equals 14 residues. Per the germline V gene, CDR1 is MNHNY and CDR2 is SVGAGI (reference sequence). The CDR3 loop reads CASSQGVTGNTIYF. In DNA form, the CDR3 reads TGTGCCAGCAGCCAGGGGGTTACTGGAAACACCATATATTTT.